These 29 T cell receptor beta chains share one sample of origin, sequenced in a study of blood T cell repertoires in COVID-19. The data were produced by immunoSEQ multiplex PCR, yet TCRdb's version contains in-frame clones alone and is incomplete. The sample lists over 90,000 clones, more than 80% occurring once. The sample was peripheral blood. The source is a human donor in a cohort sampled during active COVID-19.

The V and J genes are TRBV6-4 and TRBJ2-1; tentative D call: TRBD2 (6 bases). The germline V gene has CDR1 MRHNA and CDR2 SNTAGT. The length of the CDR3 is 15 residues. Deletions cut 6 bases from V and 7 bases from J, with 19 bases between. CDR3 bases: TGTGCCAGCAGCGAGTCGGGGGAGACTTGGAATGAGCAGTTCTTC. Residues: CASSESGETWNEQFF.

The chain recombines TRBV5-1 with TRBJ1-1; 7 bases match TRBD1. J lost 4 bases, V lost 0 bases, and 6 bases had no gene match. The germline V gene encodes CDR1 SGHRS and CDR2 YFSETQ. There are 15 residues in the CDR3. CDR3 sequence: CASSLAATGATEAFF. CDR3 DNA: TGCGCCAGCAGCTTGGCGGCCACAGGGGCCACTGAAGCTTTCTTT.

A few counts support this clone. This sequence joins TRBV5-1 and TRBJ1-5; 8 nucleotides line up with TRBD1. Germline values: CDR1 SGHRS, CDR2 YFSETQ. J gave up 3 bases and V 0 bases, and 5 bases lay outside the gene matches. This CDR3 has 16 amino acids. CDR3 DNA: TGCGCCAGCAGCTTGGGAGACAGGGGCAACAATCAGCCCCAGCATTTT. Its translation: CASSLGDRGNNQPQHF. Full variable domain (missing parts from reference TRBV5-1 and TRBJ1-5): KAGVTQTPRYLIKTRGQQVTLSCSPISGHRSVSWYQQTPGQGLQFLFEYFSETQRNKGNFPGRFSGRQFSNSRSEMNVSTLELGDSALYLCASSLGDRGNNQPQHFGDGTRLSIL.

J is TRBJ1-4 and V is TRBV6-4, with 9 positions matching TRBD1. Germline trimming cut 6 bases from V and 5 bases from J; bases unmatched to any gene: 7. Germline V gene lookup returns CDR1 MRHNA and CDR2 SNTAGT. CDR3 size: 15 residues. The CDR3 sequence: CASRARTGENEKLFF. In DNA form, the CDR3 reads TGTGCCAGCAGAGCTCGGACAGGGGAGAATGAAAAACTGTTTTTT.

The J gene is TRBJ2-2, the V gene TRBV24-1; D remains unclear. The V end lost 4 bases, the J end lost 5 bases, and 7 bases lay between the germline ends. This CDR3 comprises 13 residues. Per germline, CDR1 KGHDR and CDR2 SFDVKD. CDR3 coding DNA: TGTGCCACCAGTGAGCGCGCTACCGGGGAGCTGTTTTTT. This codes for CATSERATGELFF.

The rearrangement uses TRBV24-1 and TRBJ1-4; D ambiguous. CDR3 length: 17 amino acids. Germline lookup yields CDR1 KGHDR and CDR2 SFDVKD. V gave up 5 bases and J gave up 0 bases, with 15 bases separating them. The CDR3, as DNA: TGTGCCACCAGTGGCACTAGGGCTGGAACAACTAATGAAAAACTGTTTTTT. Translating gives CATSGTRAGTTNEKLFF.

The V gene is TRBV7-9, the J gene TRBJ1-3; 8 bases match TRBD1. The CDR3 covers 16 residues. Germline V gene data show CDR1 as SEHNR and CDR2 as FQNEAQ (reference sequence). With V trimmed by 2 bases and J by 4 bases, 7 bases remained unmatched. The CDR3 protein is CASSLNAGGGGNTIYF. DNA for the CDR3: TGTGCCAGCAGCTTAAACGCAGGGGGCGGCGGAAACACCATATATTTT.

The CDR3 here is CASSRRSTEAFF. CDR3 in DNA: TGTGCCAGCAGCCGGAGGAGCACTGAAGCTTTCTTT. The genes are TRBV2 and TRBJ1-1; D uncertain. Germline V gives CDR1 SNHLY, CDR2 FYNNEI. The V and J ends lost 6 bases and 4 bases respectively, with 9 bases between them. This CDR3 has 12 amino acids.

This clone was seen repeatedly, ten times or more. V and J are TRBV10-2 and TRBJ1-2, with D tentatively TRBD1 (6 bases). V was clipped by 6 bases and J by 4 bases, with 6 bases between them. From germline, CDR1 is WSHSY and CDR2 SAAADI. The CDR3 consists of 11 residues. In nucleotides, the CDR3 is TGCGCCAGCAGGGACAGCTATGGCTACACCTTC. Protein sequence: CASRDSYGYTF.

The chain couples TRBV15 to TRBJ1-2, with a weak D call TRBD1 (5 bases). In germline, CDR1 is LNHNV, CDR2 YYDKDF (reference sequence). V was clipped by 1 base and J by 7 bases, with 13 bases between them. The CDR3 totals 14 residues. The CDR3 protein is CATSRGQGQSGYTF. The DNA for the CDR3 is TGTGCCACCAGCAGAGGTCAGGGCCAGTCTGGCTACACCTTC.

This sequence joins TRBV19 and TRBJ1-1; tentatively, D is TRBD1 (5 bases). Trimming shortened V by 3 bases and J by 0 bases, and 8 bases separated the two germline ends. Germline V lookup: CDR1 LNHDA, CDR2 SQIVND (reference sequence). The CDR3 runs to 14 residues. CDR3 in DNA: TGTGCCAGTAGTATTGGGGCTTTGAACACTGAAGCTTTCTTT. Residues: CASSIGALNTEAFF. The variable domain in full, completed from reference TRBV19 and TRBJ1-1, reads DGGITQSPKYLFRKEGQNVTLSCEQNLNHDAMYWYRQDPGQGLRLIYYSQIVNDFQKGDIAEGYSVSREKKESFPLTVTSAQKNPTAFYLCASSIGALNTEAFFGQGTRLTVV.

The table lists this clone with a few counts. The V call is TRBV5-1, the J call TRBJ2-7; 9 bases match TRBD1. The V gene end was trimmed by 0 bases and the J gene end by 6 bases; junction bases not matched to a gene: 13. The germline V gene has CDR1 SGHRS and CDR2 YFSETQ. The CDR3 is made up of 17 amino acids. The CDR3 DNA is TGCGCCAGCAGCTTGGAGGGTACCCCGGGACAGGGAGGCGAGCAGTACTTC. It specifies CASSLEGTPGQGGEQYF.

The gene calls are TRBV27 and TRBJ1-1, with D possibly TRBD1 on 6 matching bases. V lost 5 bases and J 11 bases, leaving 21 bases between the germline ends. The CDR3 totals 14 residues. Germline V gene data show CDR1 as MNHEY and CDR2 as SMNVEV (reference sequence). CDR3: CASSRLGGRDMAFF. The CDR3 nucleotides read TGTGCCAGCAGTCGTTTAGGGGGGAGGGATATGGCTTTCTTT.

The gene calls are TRBV5-4 and TRBJ1-3; D not resolved. V was clipped by 2 bases and J by 0 bases, with 9 bases between them. Germline CDR1 and CDR2: SGHNT and YYREEE (reference sequence). The CDR3 sequence is 15 residues long. The CDR3 DNA is TGTGCCAGCAGCTTCGGCGGTACCTCTGGAAACACCATATATTTT. This codes for CASSFGGTSGNTIYF.

This sequence joins TRBV5-4 and TRBJ1-2; D gene unclear. Trimming shortened V by 0 bases and J by 8 bases, and 8 bases separated the two germline ends. The CDR3 is 12 amino acids. Germline V gene sequence: CDR1 SGHNT, CDR2 YYREEE (reference sequence). The CDR3 is CASSLESGGYTF. CDR3 bases: TGTGCCAGCAGCTTGGAGTCCGGGGGCTACACCTTC.

The J gene is TRBJ1-1, the V gene TRBV7-9; D may be TRBD1 (6 bases). Germline CDR1 and CDR2: SEHNR and FQNEAQ (reference sequence). The germline V and J ends were trimmed by 7 bases and 4 bases, with 19 bases remaining between them. The CDR3 sequence is 15 residues long. DNA for the CDR3: TGTGCCAGCATTCCGTCAGGGGTTGGGGGCACTGAAGCTTTCTTT. This translates into CASIPSGVGGTEAFF.

The V call is TRBV5-8, the J call TRBJ2-5; D gene uncertain. This CDR3 comprises 11 residues. Germline CDR1 SGHTS, CDR2 YDEGEE. Trimming removed 5 bases at V and 9 bases at J, with 11 bases between. CDR3 sequence reads: CASRMKTSQYF. The CDR3 DNA follows: TGTGCCAGCAGAATGAAGACTTCCCAGTACTTC.

This rearrangement joins TRBV6-2 or TRBV6-3 to TRBJ2-1, with TRBD2 matching over 15 bases. The J segment lost 4 bases and the V segment lost 6 bases, leaving 7 bases of the junction unmatched. The germline gives CDR1 MNHEY, CDR2 SVGEGT. The CDR3 covers 17 residues. As DNA, the CDR3 is TGTGCCAGCAGCCCCGGGACTAGCGGGGGGAGATACAATGAGCAGTTCTTC. Amino acids: CASSPGTSGGRYNEQFF.

This clone was observed a few times. V usage is TRBV11-1 and J usage is TRBJ1-1, with TRBD1 matching over 10 bases. The CDR3 sequence is 14 residues long. J gave up 5 bases and V 5 bases, and 5 bases lay outside the gene matches. Germline V gene sequence: CDR1 SGHAT, CDR2 FQDESV (reference sequence). CDR3 coding DNA: TGTGCCAGCAGCCCCGACAGGGGGCAAACTGAAGCTTTCTTT. It encodes CASSPDRGQTEAFF.

The chain is built from TRBV19 and TRBJ1-2; D is possibly TRBD1 (6 bases). Germline CDR1 and CDR2: LNHDA and SQIVND (reference sequence). The CDR3 spans 14 residues. V lost 4 bases and J lost 5, with 14 bases in between. The CDR3: CASSRAPGEYGYTF. The CDR3 nucleotides are TGTGCCAGTAGTAGAGCACCAGGGGAATATGGCTACACCTTC.

The rearrangement links TRBV15 to TRBJ1-2; 7 positions match TRBD1. The germline CDR1 and CDR2 sequences are LNHNV and YYDKDF (reference sequence). Losses at the gene ends were 2 bases for V and 5 bases for J; bases not matched to a gene: 5. The CDR3 consists of 14 residues. The CDR3 is CATSRLDREYGYTF. CDR3 in DNA: TGTGCCACCAGCAGACTAGACAGGGAGTATGGCTACACCTTC.

The V and J genes are TRBV7-3 and TRBJ2-5; D is unclear. From germline, CDR1 is SGHTA and CDR2 FQGTGA. The CDR3 is made up of 13 amino acids. V lost 1 base and J lost 4, with 7 bases in between. The CDR3 reads CASSLSGAETQYF. The DNA for the CDR3 is TGTGCCAGCAGCTTAAGCGGCGCAGAGACCCAGTACTTC.

The chain employs TRBV11-2 and TRBJ1-1, with 7 nucleotides matching TRBD1. The germline V gene encodes CDR1 SGHAT and CDR2 FQNNGV. Trimming cost V 5 bases and J 1 base; bases outside gene matches: 10. This CDR3 has 16 residues. The DNA of the CDR3 is TGTGCCAGCAGCCCCCACAGGGGACGATCGAACACTGAAGCTTTCTTT. It is translated as CASSPHRGRSNTEAFF.

The chain uses TRBV5-4 and TRBJ1-1; 7 bases align to TRBD1. The CDR3 totals 15 residues. V lost 6 bases, J lost 2 bases, and 10 bases stayed unmatched. Germline-derived CDR1 and CDR2 are SGHNT and YYREEE (reference sequence). CDR3 loop: CASNLPGQLNTEAFF. The CDR3 region has the DNA TGTGCCAGCAACCTTCCGGGACAGCTAAACACTGAAGCTTTCTTT.

V usage is TRBV5-8 and J usage is TRBJ1-3, with 10 bases fitting TRBD1. CDR1 SGHTS and CDR2 YDEGEE come from the germline V gene. With 3 bases clipped from V and 7 bases from J, the junction kept 4 bases outside the gene matches. The CDR3 is 14 residues long. The CDR3 bases are TGTGCCAGCAGCTCGCGGGGACAGGGGAACACCATATATTTT. Translating it yields CASSSRGQGNTIYF.

The V call is TRBV10-3, the J call TRBJ2-7; TRBD1 agrees at 7 bases. The length of the CDR3 is 14 residues. V gave up 3 bases and J gave up 3 bases; unmatched junction bases: 5. Looked up from germline, CDR1 is ENHRY and CDR2 is SYGVKD. CDR3 sequence: CAISDHGQVYEQYF. The DNA of the CDR3 is TGTGCCATCAGTGATCACGGACAGGTCTACGAGCAGTACTTC.

This clone was found a few times. The chain recombines TRBV6-5 with TRBJ1-4; 7 nucleotides match TRBD1. The CDR3 is made up of 13 amino acids. Germline CDR1 reads MNHEY; CDR2 reads SVGAGI. The V segment lost 4 bases and the J segment 8 bases; nucleotides outside the gene matches: 4. CDR3 amino acids: CASSSGQLEKLFF. CDR3 nucleotide sequence: TGTGCCAGCAGTTCGGGACAGTTAGAAAAACTGTTTTTT.

The chain is built from TRBV18 and TRBJ1-5; 7 nucleotides match TRBD1. This CDR3 has 15 residues. The V gene's germline CDR1 is KGHSH and CDR2 LQKENI. V lost 6 bases and J lost 2; bases outside the gene matches: 7. The CDR3 DNA follows: TGTGCCAGCTCTTATGGGACAGCGGGCAATCAGCCCCAGCATTTT. This encodes CASSYGTAGNQPQHF.

The V and J genes are TRBV11-3 and TRBJ1-2, with a possible D match to TRBD1 (5 bases). The V end lost 4 bases, the J end lost 10 bases, and 19 bases lay between the germline ends. The CDR3 has 14 residues. Germline CDR1 and CDR2: SGHNT and YENEEA. The CDR3 DNA is TGTGCCAGCAGCTCGTTTCCAGGGTCCTCTGACTACACCTTC. Its protein product is CASSSFPGSSDYTF.